This T cell receptor beta chain originates from a study of PD-L1 blockade in urothelial cancer. About the study: Study patients had been treated with 0 to 3 previous chemotherapy regimens. Timepoints chosen for blood analysis were 3 weeks (second dose) and 6 weeks after treatment start.

Generated by immunoSEQ multiplex PCR, the TCRdb table keeps only in-frame clones and is missing some. The sample carries tens of thousands of clones, approximately 86% recorded once. Described time point: pretreatment peripheral blood. V was pared by 5 bases and J by 4 bases, with 12 bases between. This CDR3 comprises 14 residues. CDR1 is SGHVS and CDR2 is FQNEAQ in the germline V gene. The specimen comprised PBMCs, sampled around atezolizumab (anti-PD-L1) treatment. V gene TRBV7-8 combines with J gene TRBJ2-1, with D possibly TRBD1 on 5 matching bases. This receptor was obtained from a man between 60 and 75 years old with urothelial cancer. The CDR3 coding sequence is TGTGCCAGCAGCCCCCGCAGGGCTTACAATGAGCAGTTCTTC. Protein: CASSPRRAYNEQFF.